The 27 T cell receptor beta chains reported below all come from one sample, sequenced in a study of T cell responses to AZD1222 COVID-19 vaccine. This table comes from immunoSEQ multiplex PCR, and its TCRdb copy is limited to in-frame clones, with some not included. This table has tens of thousands of clones, 90% appearing once. The source material was peripheral blood, sampled 28 days after the second AZD1222 dose. Source of these receptors: an adult who received the AZD1222 COVID-19 vaccine.

This chain links TRBV7-9 with TRBJ1-5; perhaps TRBD1 as D (6 bases). V gave up 5 bases and J gave up 0 bases, with 17 bases separating them. The CDR3 length is 17 residues. Germline-derived CDR1 and CDR2 are SEHNR and FQNEAQ (reference sequence). The CDR3 coding sequence is TGTGCCAGCAGCCAAGAACCAGGGGCGGATAGCAATCAGCCCCAGCATTTT. Amino acid sequence: CASSQEPGADSNQPQHF.

The chain carries TRBV19 and TRBJ1-2; D unresolved. CDR1 is LNHDA and CDR2 is SQIVND in the germline V gene (reference sequence). This CDR3 has 12 residues. V was trimmed by 7 bases and J by 8 bases, leaving 14 bases between them. CDR3 sequence (DNA): TGTGCCAGTAAGGAATCTGGAGGGGGCTACACCTTC. This encodes CASKESGGGYTF. The whole variable domain, filled in from reference TRBV19 and TRBJ1-2, reads DGGITQSPKYLFRKEGQNVTLSCEQNLNHDAMYWYRQDPGQGLRLIYYSQIVNDFQKGDIAEGYSVSREKKESFPLTVTSAQKNPTAFYLCASKESGGGYTFGSGTRLTVV.

The chain employs TRBV5-4 and TRBJ2-3; 7 bases are a match to TRBD1. The ends lost 0 bases at V and 6 bases at J; junction bases unmatched: 7. The CDR3 loop spans 15 amino acids. Germline V gene data show CDR1 as SGHNT and CDR2 as YYREEE (reference sequence). For the CDR3, the DNA is TGTGCCAGCAGCTTGGTGAAGGGGGCACCGGATACGCAGTATTTT. This codes for CASSLVKGAPDTQYF.

The rearrangement joins TRBV29-1 to TRBJ1-1; 11 bases are a match to TRBD1. The CDR3 is 15 amino acids. Germline lookup yields CDR1 SQVTM and CDR2 ANQGSEA. The V segment lost 4 bases and the J segment 1 base; nucleotides outside the gene matches: 5. In DNA form, the CDR3 reads TGCAGCGTTGTAGGACAGGGGGCTTCGAACACTGAAGCTTTCTTT. It translates to CSVVGQGASNTEAFF.

The chain has TRBV5-8 and TRBJ1-2, with TRBD1 identical over 11 bases. V was clipped by 4 bases and J by 4 bases; unmatched bases: 9. Germline CDR1 is SGHTS and CDR2 is YDEGEE. The CDR3 is 16 amino acids. CDR3 nucleotide sequence: TGTGCCAGCAGCCTCGGACAGGGGGCGCACAGCTATGGCTACACCTTC. This gives the protein CASSLGQGAHSYGYTF.

The CDR3: CATSDRGGSYTF. CDR3 bases: TGTGCCACCAGTGATAGGGGAGGGAGCTACACCTTC. The V gene is TRBV24-1, the J gene TRBJ1-2; D perhaps matches TRBD1 (5 bases). The length of the CDR3 is 12 residues. Between the trimmed V and J ends, which lost 3 bases and 9 bases, there was a span of 10 bases. Germline V gives CDR1 KGHDR, CDR2 SFDVKD.

V gene TRBV7-2 combines with J gene TRBJ2-3; D unresolved. Germline-derived CDR1 and CDR2 are SGHTA and FQGNSA. The V end was cut by 4 bases, the J end by 4 bases, with 6 bases between. This CDR3 comprises 12 residues. CDR3 sequence reads: CASSSAADTQYF. CDR3 nucleotides: TGTGCCAGCAGCTCGGCGGCAGATACGCAGTATTTT.

This clone appeared a single time. The chain is built from TRBV29-1 and TRBJ1-5; a weak D match, TRBD1 (5 bases). Germline V CDR1 and CDR2: SQVTM, ANQGSEA. V was cut by 6 bases and J by 7 bases, with 16 bases left in between. The CDR3 runs 13 residues. DNA of the CDR3: TGCAGCGTAGCTCAGGGACTCGGCCAGCCCCAGCATTTT. Protein sequence: CSVAQGLGQPQHF.

J is TRBJ2-3 and V is TRBV19, with D unresolved. Germline V gene lookup returns CDR1 LNHDA and CDR2 SQIVND (reference sequence). Trimming took 3 bases from V and 1 from J, leaving 5 bases between them. The CDR3 sequence is 13 residues long. The CDR3 here is CASSMAGTDTQYF. The CDR3 DNA reads TGTGCCAGTAGTATGGCGGGCACAGATACGCAGTATTTT.

The rearrangement links TRBV11-3 to TRBJ2-5; 11 positions match TRBD1. The V gene's germline CDR1 is SGHNT and CDR2 YENEEA. The CDR3 covers 15 residues. Trimming took 3 bases from V and 7 from J; bases not matched to a gene: 7. CDR3 DNA: TGTGCCAGCAGCTTTGGGACAGGGGGTTTTTCGACCCAGTACTTC. Amino acid sequence: CASSFGTGGFSTQYF.

V gene TRBV15 combines with J gene TRBJ1-1; 8 nucleotides align to TRBD1. Germline CDR1 LNHNV, CDR2 YYDKDF (reference sequence). Trimming took 1 base from V and 2 from J; bases not matched to a gene: 3. The CDR3 is 15 amino acids. The CDR3 bases are TGTGCCACCAGCAGAGGGACAGGGTACAACACTGAAGCTTTCTTT. It codes for CATSRGTGYNTEAFF.

V is TRBV4-1 and J is TRBJ1-1; tentative D call: TRBD1 (6 bases). Deletions cut 0 bases from V and 0 bases from J, with 17 bases between. The germline CDR1 and CDR2 sequences are MGHRA and YSYEKL. The CDR3 consists of 18 residues. The CDR3, as DNA: TGCGCCAGCAGCCAAGAACGACAGGCGAGCAATATGAACACTGAAGCTTTCTTT. Protein product: CASSQERQASNMNTEAFF.

This chain uses TRBV25-1 with TRBJ2-5, with 13 positions matching TRBD2. J was trimmed by 5 bases and V by 7 bases; bases with no gene match: 7. The CDR3 length is 15 residues. Germline V gene data show CDR1 as MGHDK and CDR2 as SYGVNS. The CDR3 DNA follows: TGTGCCAGCACAAGGACTAGCGGGGGACAGGAGACCCAGTACTTC. This gives the protein CASTRTSGGQETQYF.

The chain employs TRBV6-5 and TRBJ1-1, with D hard to call. Germline CDR1 reads MNHEY; CDR2 reads SVGAGI. V dropped 7 bases and J dropped 7 bases, with 16 bases sitting between them. The length of the CDR3 is 13 residues. This CDR3 reads CASTPPGNFEAFF. CDR3 in DNA: TGTGCCAGCACCCCACCAGGAAACTTTGAAGCTTTCTTT.

The chain recombines TRBV30 with TRBJ1-5; D perhaps matches TRBD1 (5 bases). Trimming left V 1 base short and J 0 bases short, with 10 bases between. Germline loops: CDR1 GTSNPN, CDR2 SVGIG (reference sequence). The CDR3 contains 15 residues. The CDR3 bases are TGTGCCTGGAGTGGGGTTGGGGGTAGCAATCAGCCCCAGCATTTT. It is translated as CAWSGVGGSNQPQHF.

This chain joins TRBV7-9 and TRBJ2-5, with D perhaps matching TRBD1 (6 bases). The V and J ends lost 3 bases and 4 bases respectively, with 12 bases between them. The CDR3 contains 14 residues. CDR1 and CDR2 from the germline V gene are SEHNR and FQNEAQ (reference sequence). The CDR3 region is CASSLSWGRETQYF. DNA of the CDR3: TGTGCCAGCAGCTTGAGTTGGGGGCGAGAGACCCAGTACTTC.

The chain is built from TRBV9 and TRBJ1-5; possible D gene TRBD1, 5 bases. Germline CDR1 and CDR2: SGDLS and YYNGEE. CDR3 length equals 15 residues. Between the trimmed V and J ends, which lost 4 bases and 0 bases, there was a span of 11 bases. The DNA for the CDR3 is TGTGCCAGCAGCTCGGGACGGAATAGCAATCAGCCCCAGCATTTT. Its protein is CASSSGRNSNQPQHF.

The chain combines TRBV5-1 with TRBJ2-3; D unclear. The ends were cut back, 0 bases at V and 4 bases at J, with 3 bases in the middle. Germline V lookup: CDR1 SGHRS, CDR2 YFSETQ. The CDR3 is 12 residues long. The CDR3 here is CASSLAADTQYF. DNA for the CDR3: TGCGCCAGCAGCTTGGCCGCAGATACGCAGTATTTT. The full variable domain, in which reference TRBV5-1 and TRBJ2-3 provide the parts outside the CDR3, is KAGVTQTPRYLIKTRGQQVTLSCSPISGHRSVSWYQQTPGQGLQFLFEYFSETQRNKGNFPGRFSGRQFSNSRSEMNVSTLELGDSALYLCASSLAADTQYFGPGTRLTVL.

About this clone: Other nucleotide sequences in the sample specify the same CDR3. The V and J genes are TRBV9 and TRBJ1-1; D perhaps matches TRBD1 (5 bases). Germline values: CDR1 SGDLS, CDR2 YYNGEE. V was trimmed by 0 bases and J by 0 bases, leaving 9 bases between them. The CDR3 runs to 15 residues. The CDR3 sequence: CASSVVSGLNTEAFF. The CDR3 nucleotides read TGTGCCAGCAGCGTAGTATCAGGGTTGAACACTGAAGCTTTCTTT.

CDR3 region: CASSLGGGNTQYF. The CDR3 DNA follows: TGTGCCAGCAGCTTAGGAGGGGGAAATACGCAGTATTTT. J is TRBJ2-3 and V is TRBV7-2, with D possibly TRBD1 on 6 matching bases. V shed 1 base and J shed 7 bases, with 9 bases lying between them. This CDR3 region has 13 residues. The germline gives CDR1 SGHTA, CDR2 FQGNSA.

The J gene is TRBJ2-1, the V gene TRBV28, with D possibly being TRBD2 (7 bases). Germline lookup yields CDR1 MDHEN and CDR2 SYDVKM. Trimming took off 7 bases at V and 8 bases at J, with 21 bases between the two ends. The CDR3 covers 15 residues. The DNA of the CDR3 is TGTGCCAGCACCCAAGGGGGGGGGCGTTCGCATGAGCAGTTCTTC. Protein: CASTQGGGRSHEQFF. The variable domain in full, with the rest retrieved from reference TRBV28 and TRBJ2-1, is DVKVTQSSRYLVKRTGEKVFLECVQDMDHENMFWYRQDPGLGLRLIYFSYDVKMKEKGDIPEGYSVSREKKERFSLILESASTNQTSMYLCASTQGGGRSHEQFFGPGTRLTVL.

The J gene is TRBJ1-3, the V gene TRBV19; a weak D match, TRBD1 (6 bases). The CDR3 sequence is 16 residues long. Germline CDR1 LNHDA, CDR2 SQIVND (reference sequence). V lost 5 bases, J lost 0 bases, and 14 bases lay in between. The CDR3 nucleotides are TGTGCCAGTAGTCTCCGGGACACGAGCTCTGGAAACACCATATATTTT. It is translated as CASSLRDTSSGNTIYF.

J is TRBJ1-5 and V is TRBV7-2; 9 bases fit TRBD1. V shed 4 bases and J 1 base; nucleotides not matched to a gene: 2. From germline, CDR1 is SGHTA and CDR2 FQGNSA. This CDR3 is built from 15 residues. DNA of the CDR3: TGTGCCAGCAGCTCGGACAGGGGAAGCAATCAGCCCCAGCATTTT. This gives the protein CASSSDRGSNQPQHF.

This clone showed up just once. The genes are TRBV28 and TRBJ2-3; a possible D gene is TRBD2 (6 bases). Germline V gives CDR1 MDHEN, CDR2 SYDVKM. The CDR3 length is 15 residues. V was shortened by 6 bases and J by 1 base, with 14 bases between the two germline ends. For the CDR3, the DNA is TGTGCCAGCAGCCCATCGGGACTCCGCACAGATACGCAGTATTTT. Protein: CASSPSGLRTDTQYF.

The chain links TRBV4-1 to TRBJ1-2, with D tentatively TRBD1 (5 bases). V dropped 0 bases and J dropped 2 bases, with 7 bases sitting between them. The germline gives CDR1 MGHRA, CDR2 YSYEKL. This CDR3 contains 14 residues. The CDR3 spells CASSQEPGNYGYTF. The CDR3 DNA is TGCGCCAGCAGCCAAGAACCAGGGAACTATGGCTACACCTTC.

This chain connects TRBV29-1 to TRBJ1-5; no reliable D call. CDR1 is SQVTM and CDR2 is ANQGSEA in the germline V gene. This CDR3 comprises 13 residues. The ends were cut back, 2 bases at V and 5 bases at J, with 10 bases in the middle. CDR3 residues: CSVEYGVDQPQHF. The CDR3 DNA sequence: TGCAGCGTTGAATACGGTGTGGATCAGCCCCAGCATTTT.

This chain links TRBV5-1 with TRBJ2-1; 15 bases align to TRBD2. The CDR3 spans 15 residues. V lost 7 bases, J lost 1 base, and 0 bases stayed unmatched. Germline V lookup: CDR1 SGHRS, CDR2 YFSETQ. This CDR3 reads CASGTSGGSYNEQFF. The DNA of the CDR3 is TGCGCCAGCGGGACTAGCGGGGGGTCCTACAATGAGCAGTTCTTC.